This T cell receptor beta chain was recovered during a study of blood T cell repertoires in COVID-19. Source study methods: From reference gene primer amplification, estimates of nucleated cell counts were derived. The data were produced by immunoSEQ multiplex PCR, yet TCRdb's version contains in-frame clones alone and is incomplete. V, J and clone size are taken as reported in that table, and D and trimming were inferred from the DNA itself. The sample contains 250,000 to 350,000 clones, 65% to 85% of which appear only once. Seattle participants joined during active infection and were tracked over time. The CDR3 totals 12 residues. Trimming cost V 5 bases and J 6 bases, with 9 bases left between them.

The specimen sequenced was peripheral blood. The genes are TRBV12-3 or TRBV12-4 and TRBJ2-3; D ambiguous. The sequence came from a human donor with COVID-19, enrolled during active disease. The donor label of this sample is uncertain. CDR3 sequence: CASSPNSDTQYF. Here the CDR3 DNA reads TGTGCCAGCAGTCCCAACTCGGATACGCAGTATTTT.